One and the same sample provided the 30 T cell receptor beta chains below, sequenced in a study of blood T cell repertoires in COVID-19. Sequencing was performed with immunoSEQ multiplex PCR; in TCRdb, only in-frame clones are kept and a portion is missing. The sample shows a few hundred thousand clones, about 83% of them seen only once. Sequencing was done on a sample of peripheral blood. These receptors were taken from a woman aged 45-65 years with acute or convalescent COVID-19.

This chain joins TRBV20-1 and TRBJ1-2, with D unclear. The CDR3 has 11 amino acids. The V end lost 5 bases, the J end lost 6 bases, and 10 bases lay between the germline ends. The germline CDR1 and CDR2 sequences are DFQATT and SNEGSKA (reference sequence). The CDR3 nucleotides read TGCAGTGCTTTGGCAGAGGATGGCTACACCTTC. Protein product: CSALAEDGYTF.

The V and J genes are TRBV6-6 and TRBJ1-4; TRBD1 matches at 8 bases. The CDR3 sequence is 14 residues long. J gave up 3 bases and V 6 bases, and 3 bases lay outside the gene matches. Germline CDR1 MNHNY, CDR2 SVGAGI (reference sequence). In DNA, the CDR3 is TGTGCCAGCAGGTCACAGGGGGCTAATGAAAAACTGTTTTTT. It is translated as CASRSQGANEKLFF.

The table lists this clone with a count of one. This sequence joins TRBV24-1 and TRBJ2-7; 9 bases are a match to TRBD1. This CDR3 spans 15 amino acids. Germline V CDR1 and CDR2: KGHDR, SFDVKD. V dropped 3 bases and J dropped 6; count of bases not matched to a gene: 8. CDR3 bases: TGTGCCACCAGTGATCCTAGGACAGGGGATGCCGAGCAGTACTTC. Amino acids: CATSDPRTGDAEQYF.

This clone has only a few counts. This chain connects TRBV4-1 to TRBJ2-6; D possibly corresponds to TRBD1 (5 bases). This CDR3 region has 17 residues. The V and J ends lost 5 bases and 0 bases respectively, with 14 bases between them. CDR1 and CDR2 from the germline V gene are MGHRA and YSYEKL. The CDR3 bases are TGCGCCAGCAGCTCGGACATTTTACTCTCTGGGGCCAACGTCCTGACTTTC. Its protein product is CASSSDILLSGANVLTF.

CDR3 sequence: CASQGQSTSDTTIYF. The CDR3 nucleotides read TGTGCCAGTCAGGGACAATCGACCTCGGACACCACCATATATTTT. The chain links TRBV19 to TRBJ1-3, with D perhaps TRBD1 (6 bases). In germline, CDR1 is LNHDA, CDR2 SQIVND (reference sequence). The CDR3 is made up of 15 amino acids. V shed 8 bases and J shed 9 bases, with 23 bases lying between them.

The chain uses TRBV10-3 and TRBJ2-2; D is possibly TRBD2 (5 bases). The CDR3 is 11 residues long. Germline-derived CDR1 and CDR2 are ENHRY and SYGVKD. Between the trimmed V and J ends, which lost 10 bases and 7 bases, there was a span of 10 bases. The CDR3 DNA is TGTGCCACCCGGGATAGCGGGGAGCTGTTTTTT. Amino acid sequence: CATRDSGELFF.

This rearrangement joins TRBV3-1 (or the pseudogene TRBV3-2) to TRBJ1-4; 12 bases match TRBD1. The V gene end was trimmed by 3 bases and the J gene end by 10 bases; junction bases not matched to a gene: 12. The CDR3 length is 17 residues. CDR1 LGHDT and CDR2 YNNKEL come from the germline V gene (reference sequence). CDR3 nucleotide sequence: TGTGCCAGCAGCCAGGGAATCGGGACAGGGGGCGGAGGAAAACTGTTTTTT. Encoded protein: CASSQGIGTGGGGKLFF.

The V gene is TRBV6-1, the J gene TRBJ2-7; no clear D gene. V lost 11 bases, J lost 0 bases, and 14 bases lay in between. The CDR3 sequence is 13 residues long. CDR1 is MNHNS, CDR2 SASEGT, per germline. The CDR3 DNA follows: TGTGCCTCCGCAGACTCTGGCTCCTACGAGCAGTACGTC. Protein product: CASADSGSYEQYV.

The rearrangement links TRBV2 to TRBJ2-6; possible D gene TRBD1, 6 bases. Germline values: CDR1 SNHLY, CDR2 FYNNEI. Trimming took off 7 bases at V and 0 bases at J, with 16 bases between the two ends. The length of the CDR3 is 17 residues. CDR3 sequence: CASMGAGLYSGANVLTF. The CDR3 nucleotides are TGTGCCAGCATGGGGGCAGGGCTTTACTCTGGGGCCAACGTCCTGACTTTC.

The chain joins TRBV19 to TRBJ1-1; 9 positions match TRBD1. Germline CDR1 reads LNHDA; CDR2 reads SQIVND (reference sequence). This CDR3 contains 15 residues. J was trimmed by 4 bases and V by 10 bases; bases with no gene match: 13. CDR3 region: CATLKSPTGGTEAFF. The CDR3 DNA is TGTGCCACCCTTAAAAGCCCGACAGGGGGCACTGAAGCTTTCTTT.

J is TRBJ1-4 and V is TRBV2, with 9 nucleotides matching TRBD1. Germline values: CDR1 SNHLY, CDR2 FYNNEI. V shed 8 bases and J 3 bases; nucleotides not matched to a gene: 4. The CDR3 has 14 residues. CDR3 loop: CASGRTGANEKLFF. CDR3 DNA: TGTGCCAGCGGTCGGACAGGGGCTAATGAAAAACTGTTTTTT.

This chain uses TRBV5-4 with TRBJ2-3; D perhaps matches TRBD1 (6 bases). V was trimmed by 4 bases and J by 0 bases, leaving 12 bases between them. From germline, CDR1 is SGHNT and CDR2 YYREEE (reference sequence). This CDR3 spans 15 amino acids. The CDR3, as DNA: TGTGCCAGCAGCACCGGACAGCTTAGCACAGATACGCAGTATTTT. Encoded protein: CASSTGQLSTDTQYF.

The chain combines TRBV5-1 with TRBJ2-3; the D gene is possibly TRBD1 (6 bases). CDR1 is SGHRS and CDR2 is YFSETQ in the germline V gene. With 0 bases removed from V and 4 bases from J, the gap between germline ends came to 9 bases. The CDR3 contains 14 residues. The CDR3 is CASSLDRAPDTQYF. The CDR3 DNA reads TGCGCCAGCAGCTTGGACAGGGCCCCAGATACGCAGTATTTT. The entire variable domain, with the rest obtained from reference TRBV5-1 and TRBJ2-3, is as follows: KAGVTQTPRYLIKTRGQQVTLSCSPISGHRSVSWYQQTPGQGLQFLFEYFSETQRNKGNFPGRFSGRQFSNSRSEMNVSTLELGDSALYLCASSLDRAPDTQYFGPGTRLTVL.

The chain combines TRBV7-3 with TRBJ2-1; D possibly corresponds to TRBD2 (6 bases). The CDR3 has 14 residues. Germline V gene lookup returns CDR1 SGHTA and CDR2 FQGTGA. Trimming took 5 bases from V and 13 from J, leaving 21 bases between them. In DNA, the CDR3 is TGTGCCAGCAGCCCCAGGGTCGTGGGAGGAGAACAGTTCTTC. Translating gives CASSPRVVGGEQFF.

The chain is built from TRBV25-1 and TRBJ1-5, with D perhaps matching TRBD1 (5 bases). Germline loops: CDR1 MGHDK, CDR2 SYGVNS. The CDR3 totals 15 residues. V lost 6 bases and J lost 6, with 18 bases in between. CDR3 DNA: TGTGCCAGCAGAGAGTTTACACGGGGGACTCAGCCCCAGCATTTT. Translated: CASREFTRGTQPQHF.

V gene TRBV9 combines with J gene TRBJ1-1; no firm D call. V lost 6 bases to trimming and J lost 1 base, with 10 bases between them. This CDR3 spans 13 amino acids. Germline V lookup: CDR1 SGDLS, CDR2 YYNGEE. The CDR3 coding sequence is TGTGCCAGCAACAGTGGAGGGAACACTGAAGCTTTCTTT. It encodes CASNSGGNTEAFF.

The rearrangement joins TRBV7-9 to TRBJ2-3, with TRBD1 identical over 9 bases. Trimming cost V 5 bases and J 4 bases; bases outside gene matches: 7. There are 15 residues in the CDR3. Per germline, CDR1 SEHNR and CDR2 FQNEAQ (reference sequence). For the CDR3, the DNA is TGTGCCAGCAGCCACCGGGACAGGGCATCAGATACGCAGTATTTT. Encoded protein: CASSHRDRASDTQYF.

V usage is TRBV7-6 and J usage is TRBJ1-1; D is ambiguous. Trimming stripped 0 bases from V and 0 bases from J, with 11 bases between. This CDR3 has 16 residues. Germline loops: CDR1 SGHVS, CDR2 FNYEAQ. The CDR3: CASSLAAGNMNTEAFF. The CDR3 nucleotides read TGTGCCAGCAGCTTAGCAGCAGGCAACATGAACACTGAAGCTTTCTTT.

V gene TRBV6-2 or TRBV6-3 combines with J gene TRBJ1-1; the match to TRBD1 covers 7 bases. CDR1 is MNHEY and CDR2 is SVGEGT in the germline V gene. The V and J ends lost 6 bases and 3 bases, in that order; junction bases with no gene match: 10. This CDR3 spans 15 amino acids. DNA for the CDR3: TGTGCCAGCAGCCATGGAGGGGGCTGGGACACTGAAGCTTTCTTT. Translating gives CASSHGGGWDTEAFF.

V gene TRBV4-1 combines with J gene TRBJ2-3; TRBD2 matches at 8 bases. V was pared by 1 base and J by 4 bases, with 7 bases of the junction left unmatched. Germline V CDR1 and CDR2: MGHRA, YSYEKL. There are 16 residues in the CDR3. This CDR3 reads CASSQAERERADTQYF. The DNA of the CDR3 is TGCGCCAGCAGCCAAGCTGAGCGGGAGAGGGCAGATACGCAGTATTTT.

The CDR3 nucleotides are TGTGCCAGCAGCTTAGGAGGGGGAAGTCTCTACGAGCAGTACGTC. Its translation is CASSLGGGSLYEQYV. The rearrangement links TRBV11-2 to TRBJ2-7; D may be TRBD1 (6 bases). CDR3 length: 15 residues. The germline CDR1 and CDR2 sequences are SGHAT and FQNNGV. The germline V and J ends were trimmed by 1 base and 3 bases, with 13 bases remaining between them.

This chain connects TRBV5-1 to TRBJ2-2; D is perhaps TRBD1 (7 bases). The CDR3 runs 17 residues. Trimming shortened V by 0 bases and J by 0 bases, and 12 bases separated the two germline ends. The germline V gene encodes CDR1 SGHRS and CDR2 YFSETQ. The CDR3 spells CASSLAAGTANTGELFF. The CDR3 DNA reads TGCGCCAGCAGCTTGGCCGCGGGGACAGCGAACACCGGGGAGCTGTTTTTT. Combining the CDR3 with reference TRBV5-1 and TRBJ2-2 gives the whole variable domain KAGVTQTPRYLIKTRGQQVTLSCSPISGHRSVSWYQQTPGQGLQFLFEYFSETQRNKGNFPGRFSGRQFSNSRSEMNVSTLELGDSALYLCASSLAAGTANTGELFFGEGSRLTVL.

This sequence joins TRBV5-6 and TRBJ2-3; 9 positions match TRBD2. The CDR3 totals 15 residues. Germline trimming cut 3 bases from V and 4 bases from J; bases unmatched to any gene: 6. Germline V gene lookup returns CDR1 SGHDT and CDR2 YYEEEE. Written as DNA, the CDR3 is TGTGCCAGCAGCTCGGCGGGGGGGCCGGCAGATACGCAGTATTTT. This gives the protein CASSSAGGPADTQYF.

This clone was found once. This chain connects TRBV18 to TRBJ2-5, with D possibly being TRBD1 (5 bases). Trimming cost V 3 bases and J 1 base, with 15 bases left between them. CDR3 length: 16 residues. Germline values: CDR1 KGHSH, CDR2 LQKENI. CDR3 DNA: TGTGCCAGCTCACCTCAAAACCAGGGTTCCCAAGAGACCCAGTACTTC. Its protein is CASSPQNQGSQETQYF. The variable domain in full, with the rest retrieved from reference TRBV18 and TRBJ2-5, is NAGVMQNPRHLVRRRGQEARLRCSPMKGHSHVYWYRQLPEEGLKFMVYLQKENIIDESGMPKERFSAEFPKEGPSILRIQQVVRGDSAAYFCASSPQNQGSQETQYFGPGTRLLVL.

This clone was seen only a few times. The J gene is TRBJ1-5, the V gene TRBV6-2 or TRBV6-3; D is unresolved. This CDR3 has 13 amino acids. CDR1 is MNHEY, CDR2 SVGEGT, per germline. Trimming took 0 bases from V and 7 from J, leaving 7 bases between them. The CDR3 DNA reads as TGTGCCAGCAGTTACTCGAATCGGCAGCCCCAGCATTTT. The encoded protein is CASSYSNRQPQHF.

CDR3 DNA sequence: TGTGCCAGCAGCCCTTCGACAGGGGGGGGGACTGAAGCTTTCTTT. Translated, it gives CASSPSTGGGTEAFF. V usage is TRBV5-4 and J usage is TRBJ1-1, with 9 bases identical to TRBD1. The V gene's germline CDR1 is SGHNT and CDR2 YYREEE (reference sequence). This CDR3 is built from 15 residues. Losses at the gene ends were 4 bases for V and 5 bases for J; bases not matched to a gene: 9.

This chain links TRBV10-3 with TRBJ1-1; 10 bases align to TRBD1. The CDR3 has 14 amino acids. In germline, CDR1 is ENHRY, CDR2 SYGVKD. With 6 bases clipped from V and 1 base from J, the junction kept 2 bases outside the gene matches. CDR3 sequence: CAIRGDRGNTEAFF. CDR3 DNA: TGTGCCATCAGGGGGGACAGGGGGAACACTGAAGCTTTCTTT.

DNA of the CDR3: TGTGCCAGCACCGGAGGAGACCCCTTGGGTAATGGCTACACCTTC. This encodes CASTGGDPLGNGYTF. This chain connects TRBV28 to TRBJ1-2, with D uncertain. Per germline, CDR1 MDHEN and CDR2 SYDVKM. The V gene lost 7 bases and the J gene lost 6 bases, with 21 bases spanning the gap. The CDR3 is 15 residues long.

This chain connects TRBV7-2 to TRBJ1-2, with 7 bases that match TRBD1. Unmatched junction bases numbered 3, after V lost 3 bases and J lost 2 bases. Germline CDR1 and CDR2: SGHTA and FQGNSA. CDR3 size: 14 residues. In nucleotides, the CDR3 is TGTGCCAGCAGCTTTGGCAGGGGGAACTATGGCTACACCTTC. Amino acids: CASSFGRGNYGYTF. The variable domain in full, with the rest retrieved from reference TRBV7-2 and TRBJ1-2, is GAGVSQSPSNKVTEKGKDVELRCDPISGHTALYWYRQSLGQGLEFLIYFQGNSAPDKSGLPSDRFSAERTGGSVSTLTIQRTQQEDSAVYLCASSFGRGNYGYTFGSGTRLTVV.

CDR3 nucleotide sequence: TGCGCCAGCAGCTTGGACTCAGGCTACGAGCAGTACTTC. It codes for CASSLDSGYEQYF. This chain uses TRBV5-1 with TRBJ2-7; D gene ambiguous. Germline V lookup: CDR1 SGHRS, CDR2 YFSETQ. V lost 0 bases and J lost 3, with 7 bases in between. CDR3 length: 13 amino acids.